This T cell receptor beta chain was recorded in a study of ipilimumab plus nivolumab after autologous stem cell transplantation. Only in-frame clones appear in the TCRdb table, and some are missing; sequencing was by immunoSEQ multiplex PCR. This repertoire shows around 20,000 clones, over 65% found once; its top ten account for roughly 20%. Remarks on this clone: Other DNA sequences of this sample code for an identical CDR3.

The source material was PBMCs, sampled in a trial of ipilimumab plus nivolumab as post-transplant consolidation. The sequence derives from a male donor with diffuse large B-cell lymphoma.

The DNA of the CDR3 is TGTGCCTGGAGTGTACTTAGTGAAGCTTTCTTT. Translated, it gives CAWSVLSEAFF. V usage is TRBV30 and J usage is TRBJ1-1, with D unclear. Germline CDR1 and CDR2: GTSNPN and SVGIG (reference sequence). The CDR3 totals 11 residues. V gave up 0 bases and J gave up 7 bases, with 6 bases separating them.